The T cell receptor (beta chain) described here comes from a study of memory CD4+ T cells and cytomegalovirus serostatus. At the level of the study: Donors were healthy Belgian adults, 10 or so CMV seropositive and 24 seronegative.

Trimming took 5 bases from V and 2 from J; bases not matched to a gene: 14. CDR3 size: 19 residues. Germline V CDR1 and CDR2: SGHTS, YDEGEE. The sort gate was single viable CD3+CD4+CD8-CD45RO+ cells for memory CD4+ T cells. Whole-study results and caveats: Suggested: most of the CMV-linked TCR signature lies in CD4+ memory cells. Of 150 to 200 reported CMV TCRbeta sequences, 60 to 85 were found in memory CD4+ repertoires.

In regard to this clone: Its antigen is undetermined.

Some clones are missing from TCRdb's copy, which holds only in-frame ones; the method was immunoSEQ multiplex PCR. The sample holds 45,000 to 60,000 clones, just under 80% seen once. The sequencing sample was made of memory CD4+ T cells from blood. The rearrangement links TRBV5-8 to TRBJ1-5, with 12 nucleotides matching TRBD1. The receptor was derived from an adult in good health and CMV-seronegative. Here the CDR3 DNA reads TGTGCCAGCAGTTTCATGGGACAGGGGGCCGGATTGGGCAATCAGCCCCAGCATTTT. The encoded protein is CASSFMGQGAGLGNQPQHF.